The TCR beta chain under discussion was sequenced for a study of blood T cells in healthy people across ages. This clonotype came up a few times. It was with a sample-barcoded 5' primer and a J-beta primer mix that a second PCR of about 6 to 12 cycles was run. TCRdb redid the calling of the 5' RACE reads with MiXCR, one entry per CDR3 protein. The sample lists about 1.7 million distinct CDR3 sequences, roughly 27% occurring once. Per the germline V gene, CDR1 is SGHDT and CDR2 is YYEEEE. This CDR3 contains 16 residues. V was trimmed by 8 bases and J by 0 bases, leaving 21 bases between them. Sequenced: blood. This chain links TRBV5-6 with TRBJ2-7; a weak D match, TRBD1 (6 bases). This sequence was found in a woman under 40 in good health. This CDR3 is CASSNTGRGVSYEQYF. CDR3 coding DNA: TGTGCCAGTAGCAACACAGGCAGGGGAGTCTCCTACGAGCAGTACTTC.